This T cell receptor beta chain was sequenced in a study of shared clonotypes between healthy human individuals. Study outcomes and limitations: The naive CD4 repertoires of several donors were compared, and around 5% of clonotypes were shared. Blood was the only sampled material, and tissue repertoires likely differ.

Germline V gene lookup returns CDR1 MNHNS and CDR2 SASEGT. The CDR3 runs 15 residues. The V end lost 5 bases, the J end lost 4 bases, and 18 bases lay between the germline ends. For every subset, genomic DNA was evenly distributed across several immunoSEQ plates. Libraries were prepared by immunoSEQ multiplex PCR; TCRdb keeps only in-frame clonotypes and omits some of them. The sample carries about 360,000 clones, around four fifths recorded once. In regard to this clone: Its cognate antigen is unknown.

The clonotype comes from a man aged 25-45 years in good health. The sequenced material came from memory CD4+ T cells sorted from blood. The subset here: CD45RA-negative fraction. The rearrangement uses TRBV6-1 and TRBJ2-7; a possible D gene is TRBD1 (6 bases). The CDR3 coding sequence is TGTGCCAGCAGTCCCCGTGACAGGCTGGCGTACGAGCAGTACTTC. Its protein is CASSPRDRLAYEQYF.